The present TCR beta chain was sequenced within a study of cytotoxic CD8 clonotypes in ibrutinib-treated CLL. Study-wide results and limits: Elevated clonality accompanied ibrutinib response, with a return toward baseline values at progression.

The table lists this clone with a count of one. Antigen: not known. About 2.1 micrograms of genomic DNA (from cryopreserved PBMCs) were used for TCR beta libraries. Data came from immunoSEQ multiplex PCR; TCRdb stores just in-frame clones and leaves some out. The table has roughly 23,000 clones, over 70% seen once. Material: PBMCs, obtained before ibrutinib treatment. This TCR derives from a human donor with chronic lymphocytic leukemia.

The CDR3 nucleotides are TGTGCCAGCAGCACAGGACTAGCGGGGATGTGGGATACGCAGTATTTT. Encoded protein: CASSTGLAGMWDTQYF. V gene TRBV7-2 combines with J gene TRBJ2-3; 12 nucleotides match TRBD2. The junction had 9 bases not matched to a gene; V was cut back by 5 bases and J by 6 bases. CDR3 length: 16 amino acids. The germline V gene encodes CDR1 SGHTA and CDR2 FQGNSA. Full variable domain (missing parts from reference TRBV7-2 and TRBJ2-3): GAGVSQSPSNKVTEKGKDVELRCDPISGHTALYWYRQSLGQGLEFLIYFQGNSAPDKSGLPSDRFSAERTGGSVSTLTIQRTQQEDSAVYLCASSTGLAGMWDTQYFGPGTRLTVL.